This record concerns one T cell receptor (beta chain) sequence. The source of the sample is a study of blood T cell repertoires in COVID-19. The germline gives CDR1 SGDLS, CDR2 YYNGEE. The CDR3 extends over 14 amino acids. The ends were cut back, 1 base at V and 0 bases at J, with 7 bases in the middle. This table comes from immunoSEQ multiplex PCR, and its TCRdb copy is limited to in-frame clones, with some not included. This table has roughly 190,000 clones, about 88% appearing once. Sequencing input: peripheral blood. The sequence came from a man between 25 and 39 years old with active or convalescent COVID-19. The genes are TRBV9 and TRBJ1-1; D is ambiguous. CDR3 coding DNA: TGTGCCAGCAGCGTAACTAGGGTGAACACTGAAGCTTTCTTT. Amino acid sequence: CASSVTRVNTEAFF.